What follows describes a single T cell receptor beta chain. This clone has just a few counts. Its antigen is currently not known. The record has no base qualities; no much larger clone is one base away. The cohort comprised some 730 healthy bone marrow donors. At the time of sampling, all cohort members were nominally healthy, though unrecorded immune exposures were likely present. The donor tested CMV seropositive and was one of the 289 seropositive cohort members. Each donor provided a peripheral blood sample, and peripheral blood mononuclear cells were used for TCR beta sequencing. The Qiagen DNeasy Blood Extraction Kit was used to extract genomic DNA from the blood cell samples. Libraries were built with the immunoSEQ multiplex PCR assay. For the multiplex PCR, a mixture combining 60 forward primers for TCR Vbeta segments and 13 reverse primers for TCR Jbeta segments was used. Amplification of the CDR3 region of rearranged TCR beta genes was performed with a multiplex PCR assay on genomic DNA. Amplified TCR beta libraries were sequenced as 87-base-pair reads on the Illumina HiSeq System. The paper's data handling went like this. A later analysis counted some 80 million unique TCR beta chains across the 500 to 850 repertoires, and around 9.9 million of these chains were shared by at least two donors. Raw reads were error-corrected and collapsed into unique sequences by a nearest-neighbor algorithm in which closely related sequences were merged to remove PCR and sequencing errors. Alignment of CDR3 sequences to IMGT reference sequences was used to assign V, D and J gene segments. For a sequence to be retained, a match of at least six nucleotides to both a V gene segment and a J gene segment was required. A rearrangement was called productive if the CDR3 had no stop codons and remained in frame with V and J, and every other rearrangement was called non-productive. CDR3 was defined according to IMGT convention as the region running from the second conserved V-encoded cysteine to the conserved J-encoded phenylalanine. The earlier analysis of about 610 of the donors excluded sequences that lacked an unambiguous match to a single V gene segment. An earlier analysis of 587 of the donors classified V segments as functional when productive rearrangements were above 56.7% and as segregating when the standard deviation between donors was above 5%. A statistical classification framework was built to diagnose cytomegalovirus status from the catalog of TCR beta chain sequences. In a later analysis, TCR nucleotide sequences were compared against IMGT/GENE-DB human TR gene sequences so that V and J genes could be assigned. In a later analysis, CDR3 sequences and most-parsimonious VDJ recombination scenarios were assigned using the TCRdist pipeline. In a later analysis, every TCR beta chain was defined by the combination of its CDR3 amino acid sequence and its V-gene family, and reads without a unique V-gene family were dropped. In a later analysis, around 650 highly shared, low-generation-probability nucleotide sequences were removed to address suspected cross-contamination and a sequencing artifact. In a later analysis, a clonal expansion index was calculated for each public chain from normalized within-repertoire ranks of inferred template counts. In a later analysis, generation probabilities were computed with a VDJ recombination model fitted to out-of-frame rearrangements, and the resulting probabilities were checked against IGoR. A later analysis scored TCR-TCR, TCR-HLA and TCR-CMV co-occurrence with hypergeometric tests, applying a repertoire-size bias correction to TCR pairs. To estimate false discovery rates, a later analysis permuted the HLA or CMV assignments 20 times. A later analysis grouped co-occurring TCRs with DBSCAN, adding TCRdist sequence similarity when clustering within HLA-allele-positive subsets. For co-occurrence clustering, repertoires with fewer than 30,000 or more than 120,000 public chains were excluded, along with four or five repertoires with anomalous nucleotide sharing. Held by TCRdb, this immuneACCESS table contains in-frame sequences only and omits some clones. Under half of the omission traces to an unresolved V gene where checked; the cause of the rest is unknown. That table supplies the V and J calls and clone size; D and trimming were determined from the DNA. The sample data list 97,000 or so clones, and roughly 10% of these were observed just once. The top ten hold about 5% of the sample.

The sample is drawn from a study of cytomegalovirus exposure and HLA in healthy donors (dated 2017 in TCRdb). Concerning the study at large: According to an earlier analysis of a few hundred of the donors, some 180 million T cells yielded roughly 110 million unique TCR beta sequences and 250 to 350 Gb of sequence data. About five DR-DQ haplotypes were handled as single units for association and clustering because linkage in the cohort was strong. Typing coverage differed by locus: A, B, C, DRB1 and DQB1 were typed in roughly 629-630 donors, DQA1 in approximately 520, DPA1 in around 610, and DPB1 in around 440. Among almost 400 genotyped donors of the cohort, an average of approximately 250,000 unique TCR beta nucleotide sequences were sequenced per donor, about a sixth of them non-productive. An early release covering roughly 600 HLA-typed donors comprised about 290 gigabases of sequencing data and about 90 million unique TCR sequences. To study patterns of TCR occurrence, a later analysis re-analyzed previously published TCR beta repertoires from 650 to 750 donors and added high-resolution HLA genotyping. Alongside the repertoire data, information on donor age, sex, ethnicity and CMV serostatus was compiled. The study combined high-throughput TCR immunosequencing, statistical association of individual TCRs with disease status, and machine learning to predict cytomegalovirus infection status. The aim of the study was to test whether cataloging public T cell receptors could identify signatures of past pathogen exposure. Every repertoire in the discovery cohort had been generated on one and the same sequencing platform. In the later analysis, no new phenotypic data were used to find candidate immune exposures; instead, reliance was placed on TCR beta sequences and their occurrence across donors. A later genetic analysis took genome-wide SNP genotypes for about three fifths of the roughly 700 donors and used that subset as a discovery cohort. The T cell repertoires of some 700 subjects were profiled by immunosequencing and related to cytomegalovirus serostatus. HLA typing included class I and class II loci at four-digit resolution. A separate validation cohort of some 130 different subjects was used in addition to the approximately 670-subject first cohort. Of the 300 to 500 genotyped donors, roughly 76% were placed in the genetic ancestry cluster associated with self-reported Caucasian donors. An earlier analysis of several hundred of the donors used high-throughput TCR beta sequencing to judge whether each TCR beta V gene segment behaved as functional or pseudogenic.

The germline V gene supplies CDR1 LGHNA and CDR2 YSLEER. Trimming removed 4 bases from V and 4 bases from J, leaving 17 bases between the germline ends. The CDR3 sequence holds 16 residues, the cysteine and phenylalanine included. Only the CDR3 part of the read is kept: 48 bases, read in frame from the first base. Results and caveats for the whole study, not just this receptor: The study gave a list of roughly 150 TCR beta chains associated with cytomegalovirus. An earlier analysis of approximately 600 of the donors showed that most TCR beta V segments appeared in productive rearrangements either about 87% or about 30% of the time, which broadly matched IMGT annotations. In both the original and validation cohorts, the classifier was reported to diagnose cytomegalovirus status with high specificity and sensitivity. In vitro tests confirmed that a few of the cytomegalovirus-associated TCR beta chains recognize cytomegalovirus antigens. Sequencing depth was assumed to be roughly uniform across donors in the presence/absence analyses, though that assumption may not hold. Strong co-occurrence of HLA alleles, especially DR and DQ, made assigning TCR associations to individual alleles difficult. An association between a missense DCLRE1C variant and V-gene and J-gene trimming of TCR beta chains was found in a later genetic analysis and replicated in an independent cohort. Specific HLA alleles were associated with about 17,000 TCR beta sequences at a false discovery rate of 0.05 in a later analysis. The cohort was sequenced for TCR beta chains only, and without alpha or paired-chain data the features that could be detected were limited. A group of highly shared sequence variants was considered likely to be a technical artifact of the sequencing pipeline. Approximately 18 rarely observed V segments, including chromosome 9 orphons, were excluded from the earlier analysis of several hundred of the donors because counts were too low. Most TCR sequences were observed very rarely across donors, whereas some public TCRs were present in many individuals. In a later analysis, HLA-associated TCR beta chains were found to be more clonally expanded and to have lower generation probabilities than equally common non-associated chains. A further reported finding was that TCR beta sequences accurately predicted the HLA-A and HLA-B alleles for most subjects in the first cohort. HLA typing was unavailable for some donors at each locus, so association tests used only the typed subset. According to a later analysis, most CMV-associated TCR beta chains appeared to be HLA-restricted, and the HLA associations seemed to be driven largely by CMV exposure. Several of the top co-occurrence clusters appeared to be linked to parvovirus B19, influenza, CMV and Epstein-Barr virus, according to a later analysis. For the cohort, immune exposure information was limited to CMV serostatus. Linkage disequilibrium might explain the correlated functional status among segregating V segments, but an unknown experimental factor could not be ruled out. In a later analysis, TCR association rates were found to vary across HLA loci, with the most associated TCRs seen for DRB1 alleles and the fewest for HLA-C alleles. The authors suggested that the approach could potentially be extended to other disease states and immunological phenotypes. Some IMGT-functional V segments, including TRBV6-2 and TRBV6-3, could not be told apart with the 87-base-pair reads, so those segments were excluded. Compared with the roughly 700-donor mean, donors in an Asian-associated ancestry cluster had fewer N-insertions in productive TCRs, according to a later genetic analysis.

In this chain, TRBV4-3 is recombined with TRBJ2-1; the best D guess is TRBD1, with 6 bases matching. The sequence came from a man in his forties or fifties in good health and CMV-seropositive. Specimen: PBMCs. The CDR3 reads CASSRDTGQRYNEQFF. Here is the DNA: TGCGCCAGCAGCCGGGACACCGGACAGCGGTACAATGAGCAGTTCTTC.